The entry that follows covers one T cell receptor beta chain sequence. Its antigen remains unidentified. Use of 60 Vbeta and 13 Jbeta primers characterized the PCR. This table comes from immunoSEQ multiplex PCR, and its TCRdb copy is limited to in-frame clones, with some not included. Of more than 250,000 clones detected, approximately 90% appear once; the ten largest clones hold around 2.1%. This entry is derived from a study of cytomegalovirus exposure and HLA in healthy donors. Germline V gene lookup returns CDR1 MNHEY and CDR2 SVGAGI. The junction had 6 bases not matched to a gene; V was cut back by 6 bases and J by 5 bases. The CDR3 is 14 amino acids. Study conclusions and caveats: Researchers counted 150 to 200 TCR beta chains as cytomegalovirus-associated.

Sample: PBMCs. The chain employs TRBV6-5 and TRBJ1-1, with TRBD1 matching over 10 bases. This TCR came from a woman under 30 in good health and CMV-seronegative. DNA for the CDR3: TGTGCCAGCAGCCAGGGACAGGGGCGAACTGAAGCTTTCTTT. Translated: CASSQGQGRTEAFF.